The TCR beta chain described here comes from a study of shared T cell receptors in the human thymus. V was clipped by 4 bases and J by 6 bases; unmatched bases: 9. CDR1 is SGHNT and CDR2 is YENEEA in the germline V gene. The CDR3 spans 16 residues. TCRdb's table, derived via immunoSEQ multiplex PCR, lists solely in-frame clones and lacks some. The profile shows hundreds of thousands of clones, around 78% of them singletons. These data also featured in a second study, about human thymus T cells. That work adds: Corrective cardiac surgery supplied the resected thymus tissue. Apparent bias marked the V and J gene usage of thymic and blood repertoires.

Sequences were obtained from thymocytes. J is TRBJ2-2 and V is TRBV11-3; the match to TRBD2 covers 9 bases. This clonotype originated in a boy under two years old with a congenital heart defect. The CDR3 sequence: CASSSGRLADSGELFF. The DNA of the CDR3 is TGTGCCAGCAGCTCAGGGAGACTAGCGGATTCCGGGGAGCTGTTTTTT.